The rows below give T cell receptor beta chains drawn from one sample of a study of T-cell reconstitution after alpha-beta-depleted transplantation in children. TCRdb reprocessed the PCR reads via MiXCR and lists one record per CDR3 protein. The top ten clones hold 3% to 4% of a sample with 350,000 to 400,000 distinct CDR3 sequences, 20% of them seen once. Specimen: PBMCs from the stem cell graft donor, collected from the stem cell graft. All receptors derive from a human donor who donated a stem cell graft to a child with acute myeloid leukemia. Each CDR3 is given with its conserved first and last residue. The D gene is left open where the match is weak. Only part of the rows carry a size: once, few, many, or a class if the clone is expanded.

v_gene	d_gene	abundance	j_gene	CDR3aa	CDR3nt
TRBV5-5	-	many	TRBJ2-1	CASSWERTSLYNEQFF	TGTGCCAGCAGCTGGGAGAGGACCTCCCTATACAATGAGCAGTTCTTC
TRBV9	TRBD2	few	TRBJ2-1	CASSPRLVGRASNEQFF	TGTGCCAGCAGCCCTAGACTAGTCGGGAGGGCCAGCAATGAGCAGTTCTTC
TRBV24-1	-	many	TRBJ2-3	CATSVRDTQYF	TGTGCCACCAGTGTTAGAGATACGCAGTATTTT
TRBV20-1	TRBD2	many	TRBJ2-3	CSARGGGAWADTQYF	TGCAGTGCTAGAGGCGGGGGGGCCTGGGCAGATACGCAGTATTTT
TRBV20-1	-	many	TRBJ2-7	CSARDAKSREQYF	TGCAGTGCTAGAGACGCAAAGAGTCGGGAGCAGTACTTC
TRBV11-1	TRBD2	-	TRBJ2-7	CASRSGLSYEQYF	TGTGCCAGCAGGTCGGGACTATCCTACGAGCAGTACTTC
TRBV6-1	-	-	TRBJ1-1	CASSLGGGYGTEAFF	TGTGCCAGCAGTCTTGGGGGAGGGTACGGCACTGAAGCTTTCTTT
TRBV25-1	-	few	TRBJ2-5	CASSEGRGGETQYF	TGTGCCAGCAGTGAAGGCAGGGGCGGGGAGACCCAGTACTTC
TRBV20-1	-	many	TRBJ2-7	CSGGRQDYEQYF	TGCAGTGGGGGGAGGCAGGACTACGAGCAGTACTTC
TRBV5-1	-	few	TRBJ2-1	CASRGGGTYNEQFF	TGCGCCAGCAGGGGCGGAGGAACCTACAATGAGCAGTTCTTC
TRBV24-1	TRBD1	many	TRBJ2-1	CATGTTGGSYNEQFF	TGTGCCACCGGGACGACAGGGGGTTCCTACAATGAGCAGTTCTTC
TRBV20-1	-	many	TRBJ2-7	CSARDPGGYYEQYF	TGCAGTGCTAGAGATCCGGGGGGCTACTACGAGCAGTACTTC
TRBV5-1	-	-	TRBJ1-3	CASSLVPGNTIYF	TGCGCCAGCAGCTTGGTTCCTGGAAACACCATATATTTT
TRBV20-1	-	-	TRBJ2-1	CSARDRQEPYNEQFF	TGCAGTGCTAGAGATCGACAGGAGCCCTACAATGAGCAGTTCTTC
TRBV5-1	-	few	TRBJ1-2	CASSLGAFYGYTF	TGCGCCAGCAGCTTAGGCGCCTTCTATGGCTACACCTTC
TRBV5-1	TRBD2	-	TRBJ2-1	CASSGPLAGILNEQFF	TGCGCCAGCAGCGGACCATTAGCGGGTATTCTCAATGAGCAGTTCTTC
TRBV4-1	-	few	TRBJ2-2	CASSQGAETNTGELFF	TGCGCCAGCAGCCAAGGGGCAGAAACGAACACCGGGGAGCTGTTTTTT
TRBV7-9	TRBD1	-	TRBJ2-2	CASSLSRDRGSFGELFF	TGTGCCAGCAGCTTATCCCGGGACAGGGGGTCCTTCGGGGAGCTGTTTTTT
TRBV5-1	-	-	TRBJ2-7	CASSLVAEPYEQYF	TGCGCCAGCAGCTTGGTTGCGGAACCCTACGAGCAGTACTTC
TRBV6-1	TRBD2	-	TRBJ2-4	CASRRTSGGLIAKNIQYF	TGTGCCAGCAGACGGACTAGCGGGGGGCTTATAGCCAAAAACATTCAGTACTTC
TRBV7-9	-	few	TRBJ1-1	CSSSLESPGVNTEAFF	TGTTCCAGCAGCTTAGAGAGTCCAGGGGTGAACACTGAAGCTTTCTTT
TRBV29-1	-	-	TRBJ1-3	CSVLFNSGNTIYF	TGCAGCGTCCTCTTTAACTCTGGAAACACCATATATTTT
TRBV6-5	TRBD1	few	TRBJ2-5	CASSYPGQGQETQYF	TGTGCCAGCAGTTATCCGGGACAGGGGCAAGAGACCCAGTACTTC
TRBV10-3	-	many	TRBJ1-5	CAISESPNQPQHF	TGTGCCATCAGTGAGTCCCCAAATCAGCCCCAGCATTTT
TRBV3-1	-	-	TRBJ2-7	CASSPTRDGFYEQYF	TGTGCCAGCAGCCCAACCCGGGACGGCTTCTACGAGCAGTACTTC
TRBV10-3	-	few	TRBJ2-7	CAISVKRGYEQYF	TGTGCCATCAGTGTGAAGAGAGGCTACGAGCAGTACTTC
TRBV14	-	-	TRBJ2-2	CASSQARAGTGELFF	TGTGCCAGCAGCCAAGCTCGTGCAGGTACCGGGGAGCTGTTTTTT
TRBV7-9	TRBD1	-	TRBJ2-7	CASSSPGRTGEGWEQYF	TGTGCCAGCAGCTCACCCGGCAGGACAGGTGAAGGTTGGGAGCAGTACTTC
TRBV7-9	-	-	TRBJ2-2	CASRPSPQGNTGELFF	TGTGCCAGCAGACCGAGCCCCCAGGGGAACACCGGGGAGCTGTTTTTT
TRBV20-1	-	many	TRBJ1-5	CSARDTRGPGFQHF	TGCAGTGCTAGAGATACGAGGGGCCCAGGTTTCCAGCATTTT
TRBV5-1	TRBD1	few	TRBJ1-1	CASSFRQGSNTEAFF	TGCGCCAGCAGCTTCCGACAGGGGTCGAACACTGAAGCTTTCTTT
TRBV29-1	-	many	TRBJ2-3	CSVEESRGDTQYF	TGCAGCGTTGAAGAATCCCGGGGGGATACGCAGTATTTT
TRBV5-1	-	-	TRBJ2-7	CASSFVREPYEQYF	TGCGCCAGCAGCTTCGTACGGGAACCCTACGAGCAGTACTTC
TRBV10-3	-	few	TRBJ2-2	CAISPAGLNTGELFF	TGTGCCATCAGTCCCGCGGGCCTTAACACCGGGGAGCTGTTTTTT
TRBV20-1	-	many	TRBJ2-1	CSASGGPAYDEQFF	TGCAGTGCTAGCGGGGGGCCAGCGTACGATGAGCAGTTCTTC
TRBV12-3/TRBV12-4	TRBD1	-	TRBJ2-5	CASSSQGKETQYF	TGTGCCAGCAGTTCACAGGGGAAGGAGACCCAGTACTTC
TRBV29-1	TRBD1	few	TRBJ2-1	CSVGTGGVNEQFF	TGCAGCGTCGGGACAGGGGGCGTCAATGAGCAGTTCTTC
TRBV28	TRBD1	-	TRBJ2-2	CASNLPGQGPGELFF	TGTGCCAGCAACCTCCCGGGACAGGGGCCCGGGGAGCTGTTTTTT
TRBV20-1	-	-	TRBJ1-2	CSAGGFGQHNYGYTF	TGCAGTGCTGGCGGGTTCGGACAGCATAACTATGGCTACACCTTC
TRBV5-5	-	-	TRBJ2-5	CASSWRAQAGRETQYF	TGTGCCAGCAGCTGGAGGGCCCAGGCGGGGAGAGAGACCCAGTACTTC
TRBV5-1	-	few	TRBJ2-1	CASSLAGAALRYNEQFF	TGCGCCAGCAGCTTGGCGGGAGCAGCCTTGAGGTACAATGAGCAGTTCTTC
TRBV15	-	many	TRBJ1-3	CATSSRVYGNTIYF	TGTGCCACCAGCAGCAGGGTATATGGAAACACCATATATTTT
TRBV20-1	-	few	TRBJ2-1	CSAREVYSSFNYNEQFF	TGCAGTGCTAGAGAAGTCTACAGTTCGTTCAACTACAATGAGCAGTTCTTC
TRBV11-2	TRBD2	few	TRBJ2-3	CASSLDRDYDTQYF	TGTGCCAGCAGCTTAGACAGGGACTACGATACGCAGTATTTT
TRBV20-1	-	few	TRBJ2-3	CSASGVKRATDTQYF	TGCAGTGCTAGCGGTGTAAAGCGGGCCACAGATACGCAGTATTTT
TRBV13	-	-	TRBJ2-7	CASRSSDSYEQYF	TGTGCCAGCAGGTCTAGCGACTCCTACGAGCAGTACTTC
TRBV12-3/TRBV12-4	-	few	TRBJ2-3	CASSRDRTDTQYF	TGTGCCAGCAGTCGGGATCGCACAGATACGCAGTATTTT
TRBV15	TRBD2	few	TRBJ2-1	CATSSRTSGSRDEQFF	TGTGCCACCAGCAGTAGGACTAGCGGGAGTCGAGATGAGCAGTTCTTC